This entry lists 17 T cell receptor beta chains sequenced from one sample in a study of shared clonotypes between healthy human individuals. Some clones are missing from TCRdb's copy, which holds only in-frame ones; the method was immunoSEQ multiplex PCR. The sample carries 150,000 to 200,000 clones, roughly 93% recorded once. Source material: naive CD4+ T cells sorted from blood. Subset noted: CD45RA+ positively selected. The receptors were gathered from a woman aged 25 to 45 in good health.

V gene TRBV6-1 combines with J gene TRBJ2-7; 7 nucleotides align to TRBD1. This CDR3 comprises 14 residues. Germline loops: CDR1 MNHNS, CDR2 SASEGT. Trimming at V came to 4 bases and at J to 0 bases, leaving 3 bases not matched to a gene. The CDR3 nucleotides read TGTGCCAGCAGTGGGGACAGAAGCTCCTACGAGCAGTACTTC. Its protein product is CASSGDRSSYEQYF.

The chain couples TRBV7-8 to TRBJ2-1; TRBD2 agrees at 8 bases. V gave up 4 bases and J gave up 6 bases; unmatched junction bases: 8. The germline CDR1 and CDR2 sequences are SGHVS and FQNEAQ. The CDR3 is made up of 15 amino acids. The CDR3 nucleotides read TGTGCCAGCAGCTCTGTAAGCGGGAGCACCAATGAGCAGTTCTTC. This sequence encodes CASSSVSGSTNEQFF.

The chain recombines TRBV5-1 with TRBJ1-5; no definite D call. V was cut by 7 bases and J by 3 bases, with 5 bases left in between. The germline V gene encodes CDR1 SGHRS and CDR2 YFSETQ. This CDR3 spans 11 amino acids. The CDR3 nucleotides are TGCGCCAGCTCCCTCAATCAGCCCCAGCATTTT. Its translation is CASSLNQPQHF.

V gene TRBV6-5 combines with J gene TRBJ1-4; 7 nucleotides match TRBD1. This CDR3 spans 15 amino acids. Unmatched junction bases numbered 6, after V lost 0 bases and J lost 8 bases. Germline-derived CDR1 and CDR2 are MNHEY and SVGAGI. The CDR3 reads CASSYSARGLEKLFF. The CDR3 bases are TGTGCCAGCAGTTACTCCGCCAGGGGGTTAGAAAAACTGTTTTTT.

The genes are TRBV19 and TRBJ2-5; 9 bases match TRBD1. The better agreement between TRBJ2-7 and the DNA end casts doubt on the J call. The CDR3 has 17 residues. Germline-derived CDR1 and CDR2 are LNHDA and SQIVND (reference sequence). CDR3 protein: CASSKAEGQGISYEQYF. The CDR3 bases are TGTGCCAGTAGTAAGGCCGAGGGACAGGGAATTTCCTACGAGCAGTACTTC.

CDR3 in DNA: TGTGCCAGCTCATCCAACCACAGGGAGCTCTATGGCTACACCTTC. Translating gives CASSSNHRELYGYTF. The J gene is TRBJ1-2, the V gene TRBV18, with a tentative D call TRBD1 (6 bases). Germline loops: CDR1 KGHSH, CDR2 LQKENI. Trimming pared 5 bases from V and 4 bases from J, leaving 17 bases between. CDR3 size: 15 residues.

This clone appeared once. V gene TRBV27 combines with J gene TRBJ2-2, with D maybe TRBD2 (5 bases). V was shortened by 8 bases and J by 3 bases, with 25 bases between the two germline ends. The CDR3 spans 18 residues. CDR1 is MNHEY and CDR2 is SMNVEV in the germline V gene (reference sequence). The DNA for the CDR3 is TGTGCCAGCTCCTTTGGCCTTTTGGGAGTCCGAGACACCGGGGAGCTGTTTTTT. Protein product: CASSFGLLGVRDTGELFF.

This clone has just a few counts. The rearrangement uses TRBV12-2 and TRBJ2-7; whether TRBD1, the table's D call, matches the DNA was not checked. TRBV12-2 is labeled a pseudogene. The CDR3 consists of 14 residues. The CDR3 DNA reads TGTGCAAGTCGCTTAGGGACAGGCCCCTACGAGCAGTACTTC. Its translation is CASRLGTGPYEQYF.

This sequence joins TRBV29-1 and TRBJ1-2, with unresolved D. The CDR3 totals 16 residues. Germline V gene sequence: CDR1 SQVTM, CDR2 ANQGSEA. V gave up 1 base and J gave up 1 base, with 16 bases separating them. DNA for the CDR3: TGCAGCGTTGAAGCCCTGGACCGCTATGGTAACTATGGCTACACCTTC. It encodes CSVEALDRYGNYGYTF.

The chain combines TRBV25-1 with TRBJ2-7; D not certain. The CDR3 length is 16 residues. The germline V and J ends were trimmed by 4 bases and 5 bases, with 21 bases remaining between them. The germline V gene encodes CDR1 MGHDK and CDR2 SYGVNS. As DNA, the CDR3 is TGTGCCAGCAGTGCTTCTTATCGCGGTCCCGGCGACGAGCAGTACTTC. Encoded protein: CASSASYRGPGDEQYF.

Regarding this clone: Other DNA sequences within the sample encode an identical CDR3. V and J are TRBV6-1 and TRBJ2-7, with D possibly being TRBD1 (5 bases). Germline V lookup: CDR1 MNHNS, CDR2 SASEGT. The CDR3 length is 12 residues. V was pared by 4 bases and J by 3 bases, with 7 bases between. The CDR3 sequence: CASSAQGYEQYF. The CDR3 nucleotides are TGTGCCAGCAGTGCCCAGGGCTACGAGCAGTACTTC.

The CDR3 loop reads CASSNNAQPQETQYF. The CDR3 nucleotides read TGCGCCAGCAGCAATAATGCCCAGCCCCAAGAGACCCAGTACTTC. V gene TRBV5-1 combines with J gene TRBJ2-5, with D unclear. The CDR3 runs 15 residues. Germline assignment: CDR1 SGHRS and CDR2 YFSETQ. Trimming removed 4 bases at V and 1 base at J, with 14 bases between.

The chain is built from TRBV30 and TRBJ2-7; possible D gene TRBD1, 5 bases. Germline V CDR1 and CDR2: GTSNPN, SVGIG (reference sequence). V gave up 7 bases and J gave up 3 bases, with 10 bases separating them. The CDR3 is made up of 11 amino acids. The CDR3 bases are TGTGCCTCACAGGTTAACTACGAGCAGTACTTC. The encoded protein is CASQVNYEQYF.

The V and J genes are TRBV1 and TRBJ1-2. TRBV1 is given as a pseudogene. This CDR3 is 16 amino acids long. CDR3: CTSRLIVVRKTYGYTF. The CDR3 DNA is TGCACCAGCAGGCTTATTGTTGTGCGAAAGACCTATGGCTACACCTTC.

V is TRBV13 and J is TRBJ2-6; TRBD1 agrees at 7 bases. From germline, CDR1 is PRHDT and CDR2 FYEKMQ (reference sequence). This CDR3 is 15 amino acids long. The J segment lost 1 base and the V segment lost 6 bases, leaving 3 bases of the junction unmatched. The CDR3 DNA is TGTGCCAGCAGTCAACAGGGGTCTGGGGCCAACGTCCTGACTTTC. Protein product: CASSQQGSGANVLTF.

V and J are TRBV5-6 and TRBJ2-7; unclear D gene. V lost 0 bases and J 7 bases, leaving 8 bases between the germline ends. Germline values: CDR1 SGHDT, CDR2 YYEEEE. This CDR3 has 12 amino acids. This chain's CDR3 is CASSLGLKEQYF. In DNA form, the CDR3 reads TGTGCCAGCAGCTTGGGCCTTAAAGAGCAGTACTTC. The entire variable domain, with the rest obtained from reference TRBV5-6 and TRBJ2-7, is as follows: DAGVTQSPTHLIKTRGQQVTLRCSPKSGHDTVSWYQQALGQGPQFIFQYYEEEERQRGNFPDRFSGHQFPNYSSELNVNALLLGDSALYLCASSLGLKEQYFGPGTRLTVT.

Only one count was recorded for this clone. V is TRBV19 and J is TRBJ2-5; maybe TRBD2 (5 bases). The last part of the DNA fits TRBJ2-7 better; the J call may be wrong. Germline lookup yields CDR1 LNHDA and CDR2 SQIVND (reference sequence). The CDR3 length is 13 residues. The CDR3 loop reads CASSRTGSGEQYF. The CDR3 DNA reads TGTGCCAGTAGTAGGACGGGGTCCGGCGAGCAGTACTTC.